The following is a T cell receptor beta chain sequence with its context. TCRdb keeps only in-frame clones here, not all; method: immunoSEQ multiplex PCR. The repertoire holds some 71,000 clones, with roughly 90% as singletons. This sample stems from a study of T cell changes during pregnancy in multiple sclerosis. Trimming at V came to 4 bases and at J to 5 bases, leaving 4 bases not matched to a gene. Germline V gives CDR1 MGHRA, CDR2 YSYEKL. The CDR3 totals 13 residues. The sample here was CD4+ T cells from peripheral blood mononuclear cells, taken in the third trimester of pregnancy. This TCR was recovered from a female donor in good health, enrolled as a control in a pregnancy study. J is TRBJ1-1 and V is TRBV4-1, with 7 bases matching TRBD1. The CDR3 loop is CASSRQGGTEAFF. In nucleotides, the CDR3 is TGCGCCAGCAGCCGACAGGGCGGAACTGAAGCTTTCTTT.